This T cell receptor (beta chain) was identified during a study of spatial heterogeneity in lung cancer. Time point of the sample: blood at routine non-recurrence follow-up after resection. The germline CDR1 and CDR2 sequences are LGHDT and YNNKEL (reference sequence). V gave up 5 bases and J gave up 10 bases, with 17 bases separating them. The CDR3 has 14 amino acids. The library protocol tagged each TCR cDNA with a unique molecular identifier. TCRdb independently ran MiXCR on the 5' RACE reads; one entry per CDR3 protein. The data contain fewer than 100,000 distinct CDR3 sequences, around 19% of them singletons.

This sample comprised PBMCs, obtained at follow-up. The chain has TRBV3-1 and TRBJ1-4, with D tentatively TRBD1 (6 bases). This clonotype was sampled from a male donor with early-stage non-small cell lung cancer. CDR3 nucleotides: TGTGCCAGCAGCTCGGGGACATCCTCCGGAAAACTGTTTTTT. Translation: CASSSGTSSGKLFF.